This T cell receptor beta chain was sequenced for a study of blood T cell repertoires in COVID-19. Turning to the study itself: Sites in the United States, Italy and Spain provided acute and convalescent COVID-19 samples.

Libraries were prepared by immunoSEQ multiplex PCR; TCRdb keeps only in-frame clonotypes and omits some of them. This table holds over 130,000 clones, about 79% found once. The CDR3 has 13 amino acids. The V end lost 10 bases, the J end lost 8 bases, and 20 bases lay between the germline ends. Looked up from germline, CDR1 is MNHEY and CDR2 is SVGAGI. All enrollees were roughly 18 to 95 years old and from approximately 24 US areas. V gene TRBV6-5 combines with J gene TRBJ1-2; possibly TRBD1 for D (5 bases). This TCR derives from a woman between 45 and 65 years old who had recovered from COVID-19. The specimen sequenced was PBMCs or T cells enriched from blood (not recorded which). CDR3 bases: TGTGCCACTTCTCCCCAGGGAATTCACGGCTACACCTTC. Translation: CATSPQGIHGYTF.